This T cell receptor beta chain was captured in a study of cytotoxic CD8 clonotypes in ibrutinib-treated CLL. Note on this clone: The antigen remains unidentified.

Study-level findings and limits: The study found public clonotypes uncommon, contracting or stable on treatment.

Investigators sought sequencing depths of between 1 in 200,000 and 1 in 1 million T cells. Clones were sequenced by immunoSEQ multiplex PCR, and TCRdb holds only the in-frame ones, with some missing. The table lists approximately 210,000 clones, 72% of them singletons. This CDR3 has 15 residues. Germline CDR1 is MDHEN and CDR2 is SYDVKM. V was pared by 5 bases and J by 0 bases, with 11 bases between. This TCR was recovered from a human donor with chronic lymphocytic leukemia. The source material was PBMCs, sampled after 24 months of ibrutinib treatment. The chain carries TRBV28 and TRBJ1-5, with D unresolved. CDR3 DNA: TGTGCCAGCAGTCGCAGAGTATATAGCAATCAGCCCCAGCATTTT. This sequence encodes CASSRRVYSNQPQHF.